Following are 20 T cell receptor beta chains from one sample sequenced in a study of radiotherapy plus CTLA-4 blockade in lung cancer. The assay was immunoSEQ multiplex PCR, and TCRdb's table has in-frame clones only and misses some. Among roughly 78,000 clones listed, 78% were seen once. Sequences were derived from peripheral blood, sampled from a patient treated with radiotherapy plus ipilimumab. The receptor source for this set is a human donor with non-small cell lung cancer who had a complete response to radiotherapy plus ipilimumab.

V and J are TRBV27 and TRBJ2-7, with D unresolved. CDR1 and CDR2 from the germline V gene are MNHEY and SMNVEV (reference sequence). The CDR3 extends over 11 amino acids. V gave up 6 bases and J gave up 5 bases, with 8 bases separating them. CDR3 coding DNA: TGTGCCAGCAGCGCCCGGGACGAGCAGTACTTC. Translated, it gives CASSARDEQYF.

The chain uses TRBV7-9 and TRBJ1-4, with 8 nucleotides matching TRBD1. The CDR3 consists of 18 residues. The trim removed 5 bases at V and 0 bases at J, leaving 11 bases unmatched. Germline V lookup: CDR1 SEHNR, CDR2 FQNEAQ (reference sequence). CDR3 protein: CASSPGQGLISTNEKLFF. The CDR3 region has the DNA TGTGCCAGCAGCCCCGGACAGGGACTCATTTCAACTAATGAAAAACTGTTTTTT.

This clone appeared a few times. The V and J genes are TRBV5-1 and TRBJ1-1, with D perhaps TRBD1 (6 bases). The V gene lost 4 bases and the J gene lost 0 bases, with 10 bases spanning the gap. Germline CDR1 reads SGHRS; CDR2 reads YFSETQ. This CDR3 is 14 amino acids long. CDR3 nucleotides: TGCGCCAGCAGCCGACAGGATATGAACACTGAAGCTTTCTTT. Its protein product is CASSRQDMNTEAFF.

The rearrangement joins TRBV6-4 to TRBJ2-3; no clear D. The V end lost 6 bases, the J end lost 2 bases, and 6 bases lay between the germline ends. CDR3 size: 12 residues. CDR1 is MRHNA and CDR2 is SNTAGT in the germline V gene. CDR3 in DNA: TGTGCCAGCAGGGCCCTCACAGATACGCAGTATTTT. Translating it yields CASRALTDTQYF.

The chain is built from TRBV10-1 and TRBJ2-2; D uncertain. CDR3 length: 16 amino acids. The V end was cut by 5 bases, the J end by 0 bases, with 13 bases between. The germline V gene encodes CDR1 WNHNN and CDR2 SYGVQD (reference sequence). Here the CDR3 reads CASSPDRLANTGELFF. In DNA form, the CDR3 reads TGCGCCAGCAGTCCCGACCGCCTGGCGAACACCGGGGAGCTGTTTTTT.

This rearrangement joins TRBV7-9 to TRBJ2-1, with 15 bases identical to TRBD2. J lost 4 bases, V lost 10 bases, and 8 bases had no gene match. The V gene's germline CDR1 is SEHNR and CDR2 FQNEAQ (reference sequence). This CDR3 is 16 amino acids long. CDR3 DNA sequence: TGTGCCACCAGAAGGGGACTAGCGGGGGGATACAATGAGCAGTTCTTC. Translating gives CATRRGLAGGYNEQFF.

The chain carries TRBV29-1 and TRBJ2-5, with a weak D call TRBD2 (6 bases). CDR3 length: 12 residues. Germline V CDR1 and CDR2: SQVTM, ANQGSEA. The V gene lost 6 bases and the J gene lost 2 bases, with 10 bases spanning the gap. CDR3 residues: CSVRRGQETQYF. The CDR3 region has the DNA TGCAGCGTCAGGAGGGGACAAGAGACCCAGTACTTC.

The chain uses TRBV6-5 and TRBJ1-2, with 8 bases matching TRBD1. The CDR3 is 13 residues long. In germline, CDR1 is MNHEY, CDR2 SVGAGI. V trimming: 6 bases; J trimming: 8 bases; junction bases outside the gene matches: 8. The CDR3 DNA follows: TGTGCCAGCAGCCGTGACAGGGGCTGGGGCTACACCTTC. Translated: CASSRDRGWGYTF.

The CDR3 region is CASSLQGVRYGYTF. CDR3 nucleotides: TGCGCCAGCAGCTTGCAGGGGGTGAGATACGGCTACACCTTC. The gene calls are TRBV5-1 and TRBJ1-2, with 7 bases fitting TRBD1. Germline CDR1 and CDR2: SGHRS and YFSETQ. J gave up 8 bases and V 1 base, and 8 bases lay outside the gene matches. The CDR3 runs 14 residues. The full variable domain, its missing parts supplied by reference TRBV5-1 and TRBJ1-2, is KAGVTQTPRYLIKTRGQQVTLSCSPISGHRSVSWYQQTPGQGLQFLFEYFSETQRNKGNFPGRFSGRQFSNSRSEMNVSTLELGDSALYLCASSLQGVRYGYTFGSGTRLTVV.

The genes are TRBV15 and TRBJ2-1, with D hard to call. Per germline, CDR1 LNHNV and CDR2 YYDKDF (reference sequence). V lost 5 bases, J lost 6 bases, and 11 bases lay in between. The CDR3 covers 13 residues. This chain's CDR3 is CATSPQTSNEQFF. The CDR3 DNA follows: TGTGCCACCAGCCCCCAGACCTCCAATGAGCAGTTCTTC.

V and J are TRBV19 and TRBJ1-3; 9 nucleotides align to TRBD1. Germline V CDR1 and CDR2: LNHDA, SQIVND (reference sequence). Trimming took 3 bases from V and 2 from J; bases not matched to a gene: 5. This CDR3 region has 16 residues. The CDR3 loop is CASSILQGAPGNTIYF. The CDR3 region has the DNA TGTGCCAGTAGTATTTTACAGGGGGCGCCTGGAAACACCATATATTTT.

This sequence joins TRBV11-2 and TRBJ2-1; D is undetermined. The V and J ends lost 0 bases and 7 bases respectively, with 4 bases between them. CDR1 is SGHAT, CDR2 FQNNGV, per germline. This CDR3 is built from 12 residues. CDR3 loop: CASSLDSNEQFF. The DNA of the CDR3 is TGTGCCAGCAGCTTAGACTCAAATGAGCAGTTCTTC. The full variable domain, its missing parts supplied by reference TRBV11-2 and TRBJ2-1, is EAGVAQSPRYKIIEKRQSVAFWCNPISGHATLYWYQQILGQGPKLLIQFQNNGVVDDSQLPKDRFSAERLKGVDSTLKIQPAKLEDSAVYLCASSLDSNEQFFGPGTRLTVL.

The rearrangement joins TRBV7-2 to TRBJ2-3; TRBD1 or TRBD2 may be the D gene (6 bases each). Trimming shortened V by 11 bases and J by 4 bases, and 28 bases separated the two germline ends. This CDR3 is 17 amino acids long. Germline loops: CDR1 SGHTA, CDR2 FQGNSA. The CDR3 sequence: CASKGGVPFGMADTQYF. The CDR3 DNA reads TGTGCCTCCAAGGGGGGAGTTCCCTTCGGGATGGCAGATACGCAGTATTTT.

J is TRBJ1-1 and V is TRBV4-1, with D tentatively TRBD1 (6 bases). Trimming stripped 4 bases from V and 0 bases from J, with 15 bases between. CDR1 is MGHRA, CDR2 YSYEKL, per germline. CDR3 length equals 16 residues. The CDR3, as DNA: TGCGCCAGCAGCCCCCTGGGTGGGGGGCTGAACACTGAAGCTTTCTTT. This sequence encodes CASSPLGGGLNTEAFF.

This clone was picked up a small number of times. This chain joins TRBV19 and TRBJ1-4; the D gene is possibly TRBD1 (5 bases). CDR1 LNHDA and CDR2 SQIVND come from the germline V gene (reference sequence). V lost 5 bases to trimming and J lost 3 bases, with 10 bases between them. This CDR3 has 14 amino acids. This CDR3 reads CASSPGGANEKLFF. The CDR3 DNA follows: TGTGCCAGTAGTCCAGGAGGGGCTAATGAAAAACTGTTTTTT.

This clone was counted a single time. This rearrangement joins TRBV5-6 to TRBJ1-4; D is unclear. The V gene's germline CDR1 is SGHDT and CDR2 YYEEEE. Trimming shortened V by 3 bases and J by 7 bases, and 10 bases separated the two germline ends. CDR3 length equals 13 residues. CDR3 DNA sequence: TGTGCCAGCAGCTCCAGTTCTTTTGAAAAACTGTTTTTT. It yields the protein CASSSSSFEKLFF.

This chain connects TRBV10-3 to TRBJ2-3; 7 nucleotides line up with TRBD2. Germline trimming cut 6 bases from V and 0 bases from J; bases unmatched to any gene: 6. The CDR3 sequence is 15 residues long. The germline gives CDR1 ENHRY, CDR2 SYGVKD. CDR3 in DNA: TGTGCCATCAGCGATACTAGCGATAGCACAGATACGCAGTATTTT. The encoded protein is CAISDTSDSTDTQYF.

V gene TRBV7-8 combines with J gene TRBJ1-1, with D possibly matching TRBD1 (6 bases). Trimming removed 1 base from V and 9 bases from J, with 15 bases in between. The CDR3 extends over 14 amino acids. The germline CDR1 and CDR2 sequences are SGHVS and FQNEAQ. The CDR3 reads CASSLGADSAKAFF. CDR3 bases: TGTGCCAGCAGCTTAGGTGCGGACAGCGCTAAAGCTTTCTTT.

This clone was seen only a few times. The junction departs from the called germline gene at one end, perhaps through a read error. CDR3 DNA sequence: TGCGCCAGCAGCCAAATTGGGACGGATAATACCTACGAGCAGTACTTC. Residues: CASSQIGTDNTYEQYF. The chain is built from TRBV5-4 and TRBJ2-7; D possibly matches TRBD1 or TRBD2 (5 bases each). Germline lookup yields CDR1 SGHNT and CDR2 YYREEE (reference sequence). This CDR3 has 16 amino acids. Complete variable domain (other parts from reference TRBV5-4 and TRBJ2-7): ETGVTQSPTHLIKTRGQQVTLRCSSQSGHNTVSWYQQALGQGPQFIFQYYREEENGRGNFPPRFSGLQFPNYSSELNVNALELDDSALYLCASSQIGTDNTYEQYFGPGTRLTVT.

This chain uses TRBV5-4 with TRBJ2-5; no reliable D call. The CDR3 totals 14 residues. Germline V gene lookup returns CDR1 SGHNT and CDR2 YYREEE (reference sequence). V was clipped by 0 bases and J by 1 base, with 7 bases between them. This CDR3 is CASSLVGGQETQYF. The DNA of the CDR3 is TGTGCCAGCAGCTTGGTGGGCGGCCAAGAGACCCAGTACTTC.